The source of this T cell receptor (beta chain) is a study of blood T cell repertoires in COVID-19. Study-level background: Samples taken during acute and convalescent COVID-19 were collected in the United States, Italy and Spain. In each case, the material was cDNA or gDNA derived from T cells, B-cell-depleted T cells, or PBMCs.

The assay was immunoSEQ multiplex PCR, and TCRdb's table has in-frame clones only and misses some. The table lists around 260,000 clones, roughly 88% of them singletons. Seattle's cohort entered during active infection and was followed longitudinally. The CDR3 runs to 14 residues. CDR1 and CDR2 from the germline V gene are LGHDT and YNNKEL (reference sequence). With 1 base removed from V and 0 bases from J, the gap between germline ends came to 6 bases. The specimen sequenced was peripheral blood. V usage is TRBV3-1 (or the pseudogene TRBV3-2) and J usage is TRBJ1-1; the D is unclear. This receptor was identified in a woman aged 70-85 years with COVID-19, enrolled during active disease. CDR3 coding DNA: TGTGCCAGCAGCCAAGGACTAATGAACACTGAAGCTTTCTTT. Residues: CASSQGLMNTEAFF.